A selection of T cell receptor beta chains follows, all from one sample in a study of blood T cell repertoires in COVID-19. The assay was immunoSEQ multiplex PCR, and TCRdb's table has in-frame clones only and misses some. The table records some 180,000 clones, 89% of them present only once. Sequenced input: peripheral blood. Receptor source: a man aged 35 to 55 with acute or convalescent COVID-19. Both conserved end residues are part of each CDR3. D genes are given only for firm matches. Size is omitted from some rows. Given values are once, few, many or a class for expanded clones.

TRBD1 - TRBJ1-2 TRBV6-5 TGTGCCAGCAGGGATCCGGGACAGGCAGGCTACACCTTC CASRDPGQAGYTF
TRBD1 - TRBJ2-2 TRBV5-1 TGCGCCAGCAGCTACAGACAGGGGAACACCGGGGAGCTGTTTTTT CASSYRQGNTGELFF
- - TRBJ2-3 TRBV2 TGTGCCAGCAGTCGTCTCCCGGGACAATACCCCACAGATACGCAGTATTTT CASSRLPGQYPTDTQYF
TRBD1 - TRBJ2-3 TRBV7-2 TGTGCCAGCAGCTTGGACCGGACAGGGTTTAACACAGATACGCAGTATTTT CASSLDRTGFNTDTQYF
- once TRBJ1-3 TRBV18 TGTGCCAGCTCCCCCAACAGGGATGGGTCGAACACCATATATTTT CASSPNRDGSNTIYF
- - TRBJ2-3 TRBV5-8 TGTGCCAGCAGCCCCTCGAGAGATACGCAGTATTTT CASSPSRDTQYF
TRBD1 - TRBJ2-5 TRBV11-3 TGTGCCAGCAGCCGCCAGACAGGGGGCGAGCAGACCCAGTACTTC CASSRQTGGEQTQYF
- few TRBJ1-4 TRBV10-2 TGCGCCAGCAGTGATTCGGGGGTGAAAACTAATGAAAAACTGTTTTTT CASSDSGVKTNEKLFF
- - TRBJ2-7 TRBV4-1 TGCGCCAGCAGCCAAGATCCGAATACAGGGCCTAGAGAGCAGTACTTC CASSQDPNTGPREQYF
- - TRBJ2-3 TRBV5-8 TGTGCCAGCAGCTTGGCCGCGGTTAGCACAGATACGCAGTATTTT CASSLAAVSTDTQYF
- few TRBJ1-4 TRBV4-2 TGTGCCAGCAGCTTTCGACAGCCAAATGAAAAACTGTTTTTT CASSFRQPNEKLFF
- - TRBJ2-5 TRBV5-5 TGTGCCAGCAGCTTGGTACAGGGTGGCGGGGAGACCCAGTACTTC CASSLVQGGGETQYF
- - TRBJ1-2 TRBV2 TGTGCCAGCAGTTTCGACTTTAACTATGGCTACACCTTC CASSFDFNYGYTF
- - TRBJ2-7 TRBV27 TGTGCCAGCAGTTTATCTCGAATGGTCGGGGGCGAGCAGTACTTC CASSLSRMVGGEQYF
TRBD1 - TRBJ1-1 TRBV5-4 TGTGCCAGCAGCCTGGGGGGACAGCTGAACACTGAAGCTTTCTTT CASSLGGQLNTEAFF
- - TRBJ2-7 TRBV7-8 TGTGCCAGCAGCCGCTTCCAGGATCTCCTCTACGAGCAGTACTTC CASSRFQDLLYEQYF
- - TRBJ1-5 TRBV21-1 TGTGCCAGCAGCAATCAGGGGGAGGTCCAGCATTTT CASSNQGEVQHF
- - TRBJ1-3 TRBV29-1 TGCAGCGTTGAAAAAGGCCAGGGAGGAGGAAACACCATATATTTT CSVEKGQGGGNTIYF
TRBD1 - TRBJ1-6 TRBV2 TGTGCCAGCGCGGACAGGGGTAGATCACCCCTCCACTTT CASADRGRSPLHF
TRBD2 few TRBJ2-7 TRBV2 TGTGCCAGCAGTGGTCCCTCACTAGCGGGGGGGCCCTACGAGCAGTACTTC CASSGPSLAGGPYEQYF
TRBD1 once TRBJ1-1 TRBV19 TGTGCCAGTACCCAGGGACAGGGCTTGAACACTGAAGCTTTCTTT CASTQGQGLNTEAFF
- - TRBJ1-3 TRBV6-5 TGTGCCAGCAAAAAATGGTCGGTCTCTGGAAACACCATATATTTT CASKKWSVSGNTIYF
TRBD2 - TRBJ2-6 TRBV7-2 TGTGCCAGCAGCTTATGGGGAGGGAACTCTGGGGCCAACGTCCTGACTTTC CASSLWGGNSGANVLTF
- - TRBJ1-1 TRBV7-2 TGTGCCAGCAGCTTAGCGCAGGTCAGTGAAGCTTTCTTT CASSLAQVSEAFF
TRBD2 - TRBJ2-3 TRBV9 TGTGCCAGCAGCGCCGGGACTAGCGGGGGGGCGGGCGGCACAGATACGCAGTATTTT CASSAGTSGGAGGTDTQYF
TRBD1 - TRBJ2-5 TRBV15 TGTGCCACCAGCAGAGGGCAGGGGGCGTCATCCCGGGAGACCCAGTACTTC CATSRGQGASSRETQYF
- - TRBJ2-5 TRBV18 TGTGCCAGCTCAAGCACACAGTGGGAGACCCAGTACTTC CASSSTQWETQYF
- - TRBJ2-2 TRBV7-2 TGTGCCAGCAGCTTAGCGTACGGGGAGCTGTTTTTT CASSLAYGELFF
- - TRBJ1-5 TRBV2 TGTGCCAGCACCGCATCTCAGGGGACCCATCAGCCCCAGCATTTT CASTASQGTHQPQHF
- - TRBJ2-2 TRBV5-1 TGCGCCAGCAGCCCAGGAGGAAGGGGGTTGAGCGGGGAGCTGTTTTTT CASSPGGRGLSGELFF
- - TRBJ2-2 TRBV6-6 TGTGCCAGCAGTTACTCGAGGTCGGGATCCACCGGGGAGCTGTTTTTT CASSYSRSGSTGELFF
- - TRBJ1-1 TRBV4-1 TGCGCCAGCAGCCAGGGCATGAACACTGAAGCTTTCTTT CASSQGMNTEAFF
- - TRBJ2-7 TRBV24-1 TGTGCCACCTGGCAGGACTTAACCTACGAGCAGTACTTC CATWQDLTYEQYF
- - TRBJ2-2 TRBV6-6 TGTGCCAGCAGTTACAGACAGGACACCGGGGAGCTGTTTTTT CASSYRQDTGELFF
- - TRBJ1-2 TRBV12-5 TGTGCTAGTAGCTCTAACTATGGCTACACCTTC CASSSNYGYTF
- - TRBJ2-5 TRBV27 TGTGCCAGCAGTTTCGGCCAGCGGGAGACCCAGTACTTC CASSFGQRETQYF
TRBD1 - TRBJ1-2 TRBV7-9 TGTGCCAGCAGCTTCGGGACAGCCTATGGCTACACCTTC CASSFGTAYGYTF
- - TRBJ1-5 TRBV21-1 TGTGCCAGCAGCAAAGGAGGCCAGCCCCAGCATTTT CASSKGGQPQHF
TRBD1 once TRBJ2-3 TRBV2 TGTGCCAGCAGTGAGGAGTGGCTACAGGGGGACACAGATACGCAGTATTTT CASSEEWLQGDTDTQYF
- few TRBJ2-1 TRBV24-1 TGTGCCACCAGTGGGGCCGGGATTTACAATGAGCAGTTCTTC CATSGAGIYNEQFF
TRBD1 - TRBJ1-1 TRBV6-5 TGTGCCAGCGTCACAGGGGGCCTTGAAGCTTTCTTT CASVTGGLEAFF
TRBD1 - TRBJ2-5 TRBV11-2 TGTGCCAGCAGCTTATGGAGGGACAGGGAGACCCAGTACTTC CASSLWRDRETQYF
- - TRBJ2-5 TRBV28 TGTGCCAGCAGGGGGGACTTCCAAGAGACCCAGTACTTC CASRGDFQETQYF
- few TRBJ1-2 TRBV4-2 TGTGCCAGCAGCCAAGAAAGAGGTGCACCGTATGGCTACACCTTC CASSQERGAPYGYTF
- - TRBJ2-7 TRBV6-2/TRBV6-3 TGTGCCAGCAGCCCCCCGGGTTGGTCGGACTACGAGCAGTACTTC CASSPPGWSDYEQYF
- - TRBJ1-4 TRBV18 TGTGCCAGCTCACCAATGACAAACCCAGGGGAAAAACTGTTTTTT CASSPMTNPGEKLFF
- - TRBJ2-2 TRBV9 TGTGCCAGCAGCGTAGAGGTAGGGGGAAACCCCGGGGAGCTGTTTTTT CASSVEVGGNPGELFF
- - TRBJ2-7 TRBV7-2 TGTGCCAGCAGCCGGTTTTACGAGCAGTACTTC CASSRFYEQYF
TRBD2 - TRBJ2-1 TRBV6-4 TGTGCCAGCAGTGGGGGGGTAGCGGGGCCCAGTGAGCAGTTCTTC CASSGGVAGPSEQFF
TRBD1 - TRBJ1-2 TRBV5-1 TGCGCCAGCAGCTGGGACAGCAACCCCTATGGCTACACCTTC CASSWDSNPYGYTF
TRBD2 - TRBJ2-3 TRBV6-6 TGTGCCAGTGCGGGTAGCGGGACAGATACGCAGTATTTT CASAGSGTDTQYF
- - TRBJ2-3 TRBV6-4 TGTGCCAGCAGTGACTCAGGTAGGCTAGAGATCACAGATACGCAGTATTTT CASSDSGRLEITDTQYF
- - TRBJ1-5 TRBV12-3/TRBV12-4 TGTGCCAGCAGTCGGACAGAAGATCAGCCCCAGCATTTT CASSRTEDQPQHF
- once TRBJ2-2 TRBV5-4 TGTGCCAGCAGCTCCCACACCGCGAACACCGGGGAGCTGTTTTTT CASSSHTANTGELFF
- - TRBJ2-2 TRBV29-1 TGCAGCGTTGGGTTTCTAGCGAACACCGGGGAGCTGTTTTTT CSVGFLANTGELFF
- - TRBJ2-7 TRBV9 TGTGCCAGCAGCGTAGCCGTGGGGGCTTACGAGCAGTACTTC CASSVAVGAYEQYF
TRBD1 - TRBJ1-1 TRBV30 TGTGCCTGGGGACAGGGCGGGGATGAAGCTTTCTTT CAWGQGGDEAFF
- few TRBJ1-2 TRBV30 TGTGCCTGGAGTGAAATAGCCGGCTACACCTTC CAWSEIAGYTF
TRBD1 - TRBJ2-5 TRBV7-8 TGTGCCAGCAGCCCGGGGACAGGGGGCTTCGTCCAGGAGACCCAGTACTTC CASSPGTGGFVQETQYF
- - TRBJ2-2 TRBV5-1 TGCGCCAGCAGCCTAATTAGAAACACCGGGGAGCTGTTTTTT CASSLIRNTGELFF